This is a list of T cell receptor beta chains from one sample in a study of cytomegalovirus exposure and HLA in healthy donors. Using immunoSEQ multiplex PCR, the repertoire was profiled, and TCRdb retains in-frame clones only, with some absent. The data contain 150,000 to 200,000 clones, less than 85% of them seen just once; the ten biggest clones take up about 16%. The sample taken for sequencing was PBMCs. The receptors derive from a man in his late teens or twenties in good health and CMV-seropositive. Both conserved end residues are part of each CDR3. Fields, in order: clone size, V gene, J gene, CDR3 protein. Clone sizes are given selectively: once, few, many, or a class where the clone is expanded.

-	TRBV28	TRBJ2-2	CASGLGQGLTGELFF
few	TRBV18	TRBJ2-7	CASSPVGYEQYF
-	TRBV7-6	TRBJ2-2	CASSLLGGHNTGELFF
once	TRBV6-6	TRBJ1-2	CASRSTGGDYGYTF
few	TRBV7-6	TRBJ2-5	CASSLARRDQETQYF
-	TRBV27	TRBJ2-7	CASSSAKRFSYEQYF
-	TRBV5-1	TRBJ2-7	CASSSQGYSYEQYF
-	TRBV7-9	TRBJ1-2	CASTQPQEDPYGYTF
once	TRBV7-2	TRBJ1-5	CASSLSGDQPQHF
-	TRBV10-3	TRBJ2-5	CAIRRAGGGETQYF
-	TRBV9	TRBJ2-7	CASSPRSREGEQYF
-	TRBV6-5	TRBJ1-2	CASGRASGYTF
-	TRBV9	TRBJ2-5	CASSPWGGETQYF
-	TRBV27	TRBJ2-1	CASTGEGRNEQFF
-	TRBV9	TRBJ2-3	CASSVAGGDGGTDTQYF
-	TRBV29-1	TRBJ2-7	CSGRDRRGAQYF
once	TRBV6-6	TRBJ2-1	CASRYSVAGGLNEQFF
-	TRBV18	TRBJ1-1	CASSPQGETEAFF
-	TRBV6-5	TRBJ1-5	CASSYSGDNQPQHF
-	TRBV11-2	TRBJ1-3	CASSLRGGGSGNTIYF
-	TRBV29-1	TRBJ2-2	CSVLLGVPNTGELFF
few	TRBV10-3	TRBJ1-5	CAISFGTHQPQHF
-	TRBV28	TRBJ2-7	CASRSSGGLAGFEQYF
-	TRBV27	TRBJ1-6	CASSSGQRNSPLHF
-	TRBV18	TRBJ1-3	CASSRGGTGNTIYF
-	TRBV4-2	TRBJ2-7	CASSPVSGSSEQYF
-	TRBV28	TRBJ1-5	CASRQVATSRNQPQHF
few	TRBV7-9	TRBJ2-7	CASSFLDSLSYEQYF
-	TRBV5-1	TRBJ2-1	CASSPTPSANEQFF
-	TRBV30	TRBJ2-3	CAWSVRSGTGTDTQYF
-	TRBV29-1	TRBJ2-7	CSVGGTGFGYEQYF
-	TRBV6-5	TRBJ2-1	CASSSYGDRFYNEQFF
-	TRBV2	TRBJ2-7	CASSEGGTGEQYF
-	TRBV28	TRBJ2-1	CASSLQRDYNEQFF
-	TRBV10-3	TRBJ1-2	CAISESRETNYGYTF
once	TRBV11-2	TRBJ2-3	CASSFSGSTDTQYF
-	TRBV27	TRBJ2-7	CASSRTELAYEQYF
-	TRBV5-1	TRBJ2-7	CASSWGGSTDYEQYF
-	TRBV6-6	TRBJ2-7	CASSYRGSHEQYF
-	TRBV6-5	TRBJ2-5	CASSTQETQYF
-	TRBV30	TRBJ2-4	CAWSLDILAKNIQYF
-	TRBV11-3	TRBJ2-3	CASSSGSSTDTQYF
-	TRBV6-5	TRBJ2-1	CASSSGLSYNEQFF
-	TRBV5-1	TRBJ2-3	CASSLTSSGRGTDTQYF
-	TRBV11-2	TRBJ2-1	CASSLVGRGPEQFF